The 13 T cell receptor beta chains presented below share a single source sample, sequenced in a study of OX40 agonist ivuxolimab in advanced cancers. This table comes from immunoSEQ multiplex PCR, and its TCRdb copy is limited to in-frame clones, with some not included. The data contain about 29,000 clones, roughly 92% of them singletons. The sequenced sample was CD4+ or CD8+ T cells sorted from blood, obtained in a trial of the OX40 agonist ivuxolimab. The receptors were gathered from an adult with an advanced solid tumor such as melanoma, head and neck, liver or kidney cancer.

The CDR3 is CASSLQDRSGETQYF. The DNA for the CDR3 is TGTGCCAGCAGCTTACAGGACAGGTCCGGAGAGACCCAGTACTTC. The chain has TRBV7-6 and TRBJ2-5; 7 nucleotides agree with TRBD1. Germline loops: CDR1 SGHVS, CDR2 FNYEAQ. Trimming cost V 2 bases and J 4 bases; bases outside gene matches: 7. This CDR3 region has 15 residues.

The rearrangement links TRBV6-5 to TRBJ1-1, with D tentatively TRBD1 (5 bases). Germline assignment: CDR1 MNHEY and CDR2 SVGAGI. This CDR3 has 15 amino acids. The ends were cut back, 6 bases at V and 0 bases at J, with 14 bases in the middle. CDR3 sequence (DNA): TGTGCCAGCAGCCCCGGGGCGGGCTTGAACACTGAAGCTTTCTTT. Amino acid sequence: CASSPGAGLNTEAFF.

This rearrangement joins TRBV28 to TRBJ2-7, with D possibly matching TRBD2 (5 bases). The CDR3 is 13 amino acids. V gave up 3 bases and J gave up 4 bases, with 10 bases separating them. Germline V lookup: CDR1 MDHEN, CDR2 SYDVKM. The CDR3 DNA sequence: TGTGCCAGCAGTTTCTGGACTCCGTACGAGCAGTACTTC. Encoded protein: CASSFWTPYEQYF.

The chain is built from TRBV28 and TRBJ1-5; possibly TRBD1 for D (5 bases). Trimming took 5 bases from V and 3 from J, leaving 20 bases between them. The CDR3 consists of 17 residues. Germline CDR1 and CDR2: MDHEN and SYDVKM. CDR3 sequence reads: CASSLSGAGINNQPQHF. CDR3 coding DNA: TGTGCCAGCAGTCTAAGCGGGGCCGGTATAAACAATCAGCCCCAGCATTTT.

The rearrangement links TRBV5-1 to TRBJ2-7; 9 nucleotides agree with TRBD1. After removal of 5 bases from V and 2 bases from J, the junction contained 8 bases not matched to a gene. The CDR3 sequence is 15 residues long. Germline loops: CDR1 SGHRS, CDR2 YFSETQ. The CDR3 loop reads CASRHGTGHTYEQYF. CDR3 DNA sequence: TGCGCCAGCAGGCACGGGACAGGGCATACCTACGAGCAGTACTTC. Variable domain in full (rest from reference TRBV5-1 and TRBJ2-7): KAGVTQTPRYLIKTRGQQVTLSCSPISGHRSVSWYQQTPGQGLQFLFEYFSETQRNKGNFPGRFSGRQFSNSRSEMNVSTLELGDSALYLCASRHGTGHTYEQYFGPGTRLTVT.

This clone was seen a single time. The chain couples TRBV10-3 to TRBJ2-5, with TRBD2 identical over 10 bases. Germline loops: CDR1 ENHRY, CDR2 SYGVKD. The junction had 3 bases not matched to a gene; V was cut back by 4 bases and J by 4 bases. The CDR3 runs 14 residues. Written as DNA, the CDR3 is TGTGCCATCAGTGTGGGACTAGCGAGAGAGACCCAGTACTTC. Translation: CAISVGLARETQYF.

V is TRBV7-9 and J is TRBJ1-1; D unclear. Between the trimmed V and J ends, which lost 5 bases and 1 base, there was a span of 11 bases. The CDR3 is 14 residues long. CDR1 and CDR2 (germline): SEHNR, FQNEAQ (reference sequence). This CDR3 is CASSGESQNTEAFF. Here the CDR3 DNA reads TGTGCCAGCAGCGGGGAGAGTCAGAACACTGAAGCTTTCTTT.

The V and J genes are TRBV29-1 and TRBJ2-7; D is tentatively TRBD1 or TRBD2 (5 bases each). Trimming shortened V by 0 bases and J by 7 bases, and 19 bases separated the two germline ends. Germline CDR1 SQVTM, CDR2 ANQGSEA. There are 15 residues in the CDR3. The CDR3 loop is CSVEDSGPGRWEQYF. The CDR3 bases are TGCAGCGTTGAAGATTCGGGGCCAGGGCGTTGGGAGCAGTACTTC.

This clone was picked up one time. The CDR3 coding sequence is TGCGCCAGCAGCCAAGATATGGGCTATGAGCAGTTCTTC. Amino acid sequence: CASSQDMGYEQFF. V usage is TRBV4-3 and J usage is TRBJ2-1; the D is unclear. The CDR3 is 13 residues long. Trimming took off 0 bases at V and 8 bases at J, with 8 bases between the two ends. Germline V CDR1 and CDR2: LGHNA, YSLEER.

The CDR3 sequence is CSVVGWGGELFF. The CDR3 DNA reads TGCAGCGTGGTGGGTTGGGGCGGGGAGCTGTTTTTT. This chain joins TRBV29-1 and TRBJ2-2; D unclear. This CDR3 contains 12 residues. Germline V CDR1 and CDR2: SQVTM, ANQGSEA. The V end was cut by 6 bases, the J end by 7 bases, with 12 bases between.

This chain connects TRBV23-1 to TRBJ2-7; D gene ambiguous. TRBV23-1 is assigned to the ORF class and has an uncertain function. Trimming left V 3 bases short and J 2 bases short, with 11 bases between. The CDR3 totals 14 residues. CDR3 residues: CASSQSKLPYEQYF. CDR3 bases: TGCGCCAGCAGTCAGTCGAAGCTCCCCTACGAGCAGTACTTC.

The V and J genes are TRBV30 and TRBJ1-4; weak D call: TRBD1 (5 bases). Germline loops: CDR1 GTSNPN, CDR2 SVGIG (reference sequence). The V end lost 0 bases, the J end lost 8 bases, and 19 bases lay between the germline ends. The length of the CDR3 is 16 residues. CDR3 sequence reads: CAWSVGVRQGEEKLFF. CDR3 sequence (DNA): TGTGCCTGGAGTGTCGGGGTGCGGCAGGGTGAAGAAAAACTGTTTTTT.

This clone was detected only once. Here the CDR3 reads CASSFGNGTGIYEQYF. The CDR3 DNA sequence: TGTGCCAGCAGTTTCGGGAACGGGACAGGGATCTACGAGCAGTACTTC. This chain joins TRBV27 and TRBJ2-7; 9 positions agree with TRBD1. Germline CDR1 reads MNHEY; CDR2 reads SMNVEV (reference sequence). The J segment lost 3 bases and the V segment lost 3 bases, leaving 9 bases of the junction unmatched. The CDR3 is 16 residues long.